The rows below give T cell receptor beta chains drawn from one sample of a study of early T cells in non-severe SARS-CoV-2 infection. From the 5' RACE reads, TCRdb called clonotypes with MiXCR, one entry per CDR3 protein. The table lists some 96,000 distinct CDR3 sequences, about 15% of them singletons. The sequenced material came from whole blood. These receptors came from an adult who was a healthcare worker with PCR-confirmed SARS-CoV-2 infection or an uninfected control (not recorded which). Both conserved end residues are part of each CDR3. The D gene is left open where the match is weak. Part of the rows lack a size; the others show once, few, many or a class for expanded clones.

TRBJ1-2 few TRBV7-2 - TGTGCCAGCAGCTTAGTTGGGGACCCCAGAGCCCTGTTC CASSLVGDPRALF
TRBJ2-3 few TRBV18 - TGTGCCAGCTCACCAACCGATAGCTCTATCCCGTATTTT CASSPTDSSIPYF
TRBJ1-2 - TRBV11-2 - TGTGCCAGCAGCTTGGGCAGGGAAGAACTCTATGGCTACACCTTC CASSLGREELYGYTF
TRBJ2-1 few TRBV5-1 - TGCGCCAGCAGTCCCGGCGGAGGCCGATTTTGGGAGCAGTTCTTC CASSPGGGRFWEQFF
TRBJ1-2 few TRBV7-6 - TGTGCCAGCAGCTTAGAAGGCCGGTATGGCTACACCTTC CASSLEGRYGYTF
TRBJ2-5 many TRBV20-1 - TGCAGTGCTAGCAGGACAACTGATGAGACCCAGTACTTC CSASRTTDETQYF
TRBJ1-2 - TRBV12-3/TRBV12-4 - TGTGCCACCCCCGTTGGCAGCTTTGGCTACACCTTC CATPVGSFGYTF
TRBJ2-7 few TRBV29-1 - TGCAGCGTTCTTCTGGACAGCCACCGATACTTC CSVLLDSHRYF
TRBJ2-1 many TRBV6-5 - TGTGCCAGCAGTCCACGGAGCTCCTACAATGAGCAGTTCTTC CASSPRSSYNEQFF
TRBJ2-7 few TRBV20-1 - TGCAGTGCTAGGGCGGAATACGAGCAGTACTTC CSARAEYEQYF
TRBJ2-7 few TRBV28 TRBD1 TGTGCCAGCACCCCAGGGGGTCAGGCCTACGAGCAGTACTTC CASTPGGQAYEQYF
TRBJ2-1 - TRBV11-2 - TGTGCCAGCAGCCTGGGACATTATCTAGGTAATGAGCAGTTCTTC CASSLGHYLGNEQFF
TRBJ2-5 many TRBV5-1 - TGCGCCAGCAGCCCGGATCCATCAGGAGGGACCCAGTACTTC CASSPDPSGGTQYF
TRBJ2-3 once TRBV6-2/TRBV6-3 TRBD2 TGTGCCAGCAGTTACTCGACTAGCGGGAGCACAGATACGCAGTATTTT CASSYSTSGSTDTQYF
TRBJ2-1 few TRBV6-2/TRBV6-3 TRBD2 TGTGCCAGCACACCATGGCGGGAGGGCAGGAATGAGCAGTTCTTC CASTPWREGRNEQFF
TRBJ2-7 - TRBV20-1 - TGCAGTGCTAGGGGCCCTGATAGCTACGAGCAGTACTTC CSARGPDSYEQYF
TRBJ2-7 - TRBV6-2/TRBV6-3 TRBD1 TGTGCCAGCACAGGACAGGCATCCTACGAGCAGTACTTC CASTGQASYEQYF
TRBJ2-4 many TRBV21-1 - TGTGCCAGCAGGAATAACGGACTAGCGGAAAACATTCAGTACTTC CASRNNGLAENIQYF
TRBJ1-6 many TRBV20-1 TRBD1 TGCAGTGCTCGGACAGGGGGCGCGAATTCACCCCTCCACTTT CSARTGGANSPLHF
TRBJ1-1 few TRBV3-1 - TGTGCCAGCAGCCAAAAAGGGGGGACTGAAGCTTTCTTT CASSQKGGTEAFF
TRBJ2-7 - TRBV12-3/TRBV12-4 - TGTGCCAGCAGTTTCCCGGTGGGCGAGCAGTACTTC CASSFPVGEQYF
TRBJ2-7 - TRBV28 - TGTGCCAGCAGTCCGAGCCACGAGCAGTACTTC CASSPSHEQYF
TRBJ2-7 many TRBV9 TRBD2 TGTGCCAGCAGCCGCACTAGCGGGTACTACGAGCAGTACTTC CASSRTSGYYEQYF
TRBJ2-1 - TRBV7-6 TRBD2 TGTGCCAGCAGCTTAGCGGTAGCGGGGGATGGTGAGCAGTTCTTC CASSLAVAGDGEQFF
TRBJ2-5 few TRBV4-1 - TGCGCCAGCAGCCAGCCGGGACATAGGAAAGAGACCCAGTACTTC CASSQPGHRKETQYF
TRBJ2-3 - TRBV6-2/TRBV6-3 - TGTGCCAGCAGTTACGGTCCAGATACGCAGTATTTT CASSYGPDTQYF
TRBJ2-1 few TRBV5-6 TRBD1 TGTGCCAGCAGCTGGACCCGGACAGGGAGTATGGATGAGCAGTTCTTC CASSWTRTGSMDEQFF
TRBJ1-2 many TRBV20-1 - TGCAGTGCTGCCACAGGGAACTATGGCTACACCTTC CSAATGNYGYTF
TRBJ2-5 few TRBV15 TRBD1 TGTGCCACCAGCAGAGCTCAGCACAGGGGAGTAGAGACCCAGTACTTC CATSRAQHRGVETQYF
TRBJ2-1 few TRBV5-1 TRBD2 TGCGCCAACAGCTTGGCCAGCGGGAGGGTCACTGAGCAGTTCTTC CANSLASGRVTEQFF
TRBJ1-5 - TRBV10-3 - TGTGCCATCAGTGAGTCTGGCTATAGCAATCAGCCCCAGCATTTT CAISESGYSNQPQHF
TRBJ2-7 - TRBV10-2 TRBD2 TGCGCCAGCACAGCGGGAGTTAGCGAGCAGTACTTC CASTAGVSEQYF
TRBJ2-1 - TRBV12-3/TRBV12-4 - TGTGCCAGCACCCCTAGCGCTCCTAATGAGCAGTTCTTC CASTPSAPNEQFF
TRBJ2-1 many TRBV4-1 - TGCGCCAGCAGCCAAGTCAGGGACAATGAGCAGTTCTTC CASSQVRDNEQFF
TRBJ2-7 few TRBV29-1 - TGCAGCGTTGCAAACTCCTGTCCTAGGTGTGAGCAGTACTTC CSVANSCPRCEQYF
TRBJ2-2 few TRBV6-2/TRBV6-3 TRBD2 TGTGCCAGCAGGAGGGGACTAGCGGGAGAGACCGGGGAGCTGTTTTTT CASRRGLAGETGELFF
TRBJ1-2 many TRBV11-2 TRBD1 TGTGCCAGCAGCTTCCTCCCCGGACAGGGAAAGTCCAACTATGGCTACACCTTC CASSFLPGQGKSNYGYTF
TRBJ2-4 - TRBV27 - TGTGCCAGCAGTCCCCCCGGGACTCTAGCCAAAAACATTCAGTACTTC CASSPPGTLAKNIQYF
TRBJ2-1 - TRBV6-5 - TGTGCCAGCAGCCCGGGGACCGATCTTAGAGAGCAGTTCTTC CASSPGTDLREQFF
TRBJ2-7 - TRBV9 - TGTGCCAGCAGCGCAACCTACGAGCAGTACTTC CASSATYEQYF
TRBJ1-1 - TRBV9 - TGTGCCGCTCATTTCGGGGGGTGGCGGACTGAAGCTTTCTTT CAAHFGGWRTEAFF
TRBJ2-1 many TRBV7-9 TRBD2 TGTGCCAGCAGCCCATACCCCGGACTAGCGCACTACAATGAGCAGTTCTTC CASSPYPGLAHYNEQFF
TRBJ1-2 - TRBV5-5 - TGTGCCAGCAGCTTGGTGACGGAAATACTCTATGGCTACACCTTC CASSLVTEILYGYTF
TRBJ2-3 few TRBV12-3/TRBV12-4 - TGTGCCAGCAGTTTAAGTGGAACTCGCACAGATACGCAGTATTTT CASSLSGTRTDTQYF
TRBJ2-7 many TRBV7-2 TRBD2 TGTGCCAGCAGCCCCCTGCCTAGCGGGGACTACGAGCAGTACTTC CASSPLPSGDYEQYF